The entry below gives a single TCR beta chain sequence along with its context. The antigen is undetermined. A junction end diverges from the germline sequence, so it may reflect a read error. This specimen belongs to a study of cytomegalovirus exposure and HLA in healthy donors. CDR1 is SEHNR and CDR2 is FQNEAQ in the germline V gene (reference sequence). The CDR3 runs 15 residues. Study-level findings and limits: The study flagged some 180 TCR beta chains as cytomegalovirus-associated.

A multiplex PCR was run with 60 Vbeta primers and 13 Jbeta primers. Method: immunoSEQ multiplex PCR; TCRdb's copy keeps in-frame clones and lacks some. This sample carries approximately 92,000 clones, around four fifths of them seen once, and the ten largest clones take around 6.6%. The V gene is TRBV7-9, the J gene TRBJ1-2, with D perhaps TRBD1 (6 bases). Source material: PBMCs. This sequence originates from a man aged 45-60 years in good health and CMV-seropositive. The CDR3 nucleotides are TGTGCCAGCAGCACCCTCGACAGGTTCCTCTATGGCTACCCCTTC. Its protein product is CASSTLDRFLYGYPF. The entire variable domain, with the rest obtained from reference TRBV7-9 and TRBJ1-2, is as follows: DTGVSQNPRHKITKRGQNVTFRCDPISEHNRLYWYRQTLGQGPEFLTYFQNEAQLEKSRLLSDRFSAERPKGSFSTLEIQRTEQGDSAMYLCASSTLDRFLYGYPFGSGTRLTVV.